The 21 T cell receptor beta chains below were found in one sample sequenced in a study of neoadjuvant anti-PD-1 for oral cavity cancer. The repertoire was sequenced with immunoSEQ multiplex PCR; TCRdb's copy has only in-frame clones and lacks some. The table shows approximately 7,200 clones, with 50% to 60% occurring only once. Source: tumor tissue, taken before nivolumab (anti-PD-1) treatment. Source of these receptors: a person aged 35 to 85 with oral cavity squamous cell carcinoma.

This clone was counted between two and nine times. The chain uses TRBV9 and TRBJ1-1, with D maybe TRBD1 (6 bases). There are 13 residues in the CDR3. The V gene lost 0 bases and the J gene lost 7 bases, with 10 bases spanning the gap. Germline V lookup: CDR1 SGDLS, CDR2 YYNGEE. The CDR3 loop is CASSVATTGEAFF. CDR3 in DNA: TGTGCCAGCAGCGTAGCTACGACAGGTGAAGCTTTCTTT.

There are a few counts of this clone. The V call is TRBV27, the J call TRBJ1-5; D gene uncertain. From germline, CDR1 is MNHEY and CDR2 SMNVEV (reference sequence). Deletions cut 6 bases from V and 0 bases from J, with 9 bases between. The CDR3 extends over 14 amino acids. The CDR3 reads CASSSGYSNQPQHF. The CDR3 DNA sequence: TGTGCCAGCAGCTCCGGATATAGCAATCAGCCCCAGCATTTT.

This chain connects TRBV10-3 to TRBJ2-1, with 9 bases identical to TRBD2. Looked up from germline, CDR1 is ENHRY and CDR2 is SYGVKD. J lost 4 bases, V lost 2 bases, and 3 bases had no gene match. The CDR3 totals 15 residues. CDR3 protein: CAISEASGEYNEQFF. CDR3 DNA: TGTGCCATCAGTGAGGCTAGCGGGGAGTACAATGAGCAGTTCTTC.

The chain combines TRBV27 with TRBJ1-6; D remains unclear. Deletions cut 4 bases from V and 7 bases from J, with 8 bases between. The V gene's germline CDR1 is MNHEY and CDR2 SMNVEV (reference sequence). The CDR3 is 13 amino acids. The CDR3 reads CASSSLWNSPLHF. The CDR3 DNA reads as TGTGCCAGCAGTTCTTTGTGGAATTCACCCCTCCACTTT.

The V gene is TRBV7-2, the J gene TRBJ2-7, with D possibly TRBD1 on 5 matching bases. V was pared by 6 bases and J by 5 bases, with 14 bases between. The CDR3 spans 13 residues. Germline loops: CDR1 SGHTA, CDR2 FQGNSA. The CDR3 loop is CASSGVRVHEQYF. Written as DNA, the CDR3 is TGTGCCAGCAGTGGGGTCAGGGTCCACGAGCAGTACTTC.

The CDR3, as DNA: TGTGCCAGCAGTTACCCCGGGGGCAAAGGTGATGAGCAGTTCTTC. It translates to CASSYPGGKGDEQFF. The rearrangement uses TRBV6-6 and TRBJ2-1; D may match TRBD1 or TRBD2 (6 bases each). V was trimmed by 2 bases and J by 8 bases, leaving 16 bases between them. The CDR3 loop spans 15 amino acids. Looked up from germline, CDR1 is MNHNY and CDR2 is SVGAGI (reference sequence).

The DNA of the CDR3 is TGTGCCAGCAGTTCGGGACTAGCCTCCGGGGAGCTGTTTTTT. Amino acid sequence: CASSSGLASGELFF. The J gene is TRBJ2-2, the V gene TRBV27, with 9 bases fitting TRBD2. The CDR3 consists of 14 residues. V dropped 4 bases and J dropped 6; count of bases not matched to a gene: 3. Germline V gene data show CDR1 as MNHEY and CDR2 as SMNVEV (reference sequence).

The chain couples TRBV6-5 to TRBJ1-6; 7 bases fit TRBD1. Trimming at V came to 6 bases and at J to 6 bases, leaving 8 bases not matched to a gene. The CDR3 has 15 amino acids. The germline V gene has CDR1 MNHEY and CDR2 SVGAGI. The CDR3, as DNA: TGTGCCAGCAGCGCATCCCGGGACAGTAATTCACCCCTCCACTTT. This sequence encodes CASSASRDSNSPLHF.

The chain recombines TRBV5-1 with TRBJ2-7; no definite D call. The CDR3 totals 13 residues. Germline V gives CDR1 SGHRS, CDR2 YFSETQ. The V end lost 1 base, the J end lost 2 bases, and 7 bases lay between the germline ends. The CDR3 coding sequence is TGCGCCAGCAGCTTGCAGGAAACCTACGAGCAGTACTTC. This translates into CASSLQETYEQYF. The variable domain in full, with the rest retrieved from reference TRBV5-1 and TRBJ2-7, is KAGVTQTPRYLIKTRGQQVTLSCSPISGHRSVSWYQQTPGQGLQFLFEYFSETQRNKGNFPGRFSGRQFSNSRSEMNVSTLELGDSALYLCASSLQETYEQYFGPGTRLTVT.

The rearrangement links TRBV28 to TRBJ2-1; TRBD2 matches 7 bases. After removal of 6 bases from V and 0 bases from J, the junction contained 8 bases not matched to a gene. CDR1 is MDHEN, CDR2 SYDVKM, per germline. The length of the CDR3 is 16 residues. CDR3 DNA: TGTGCCAGCAGCCTCCTCACTAGCGCCTCCTACAATGAGCAGTTCTTC. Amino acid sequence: CASSLLTSASYNEQFF.

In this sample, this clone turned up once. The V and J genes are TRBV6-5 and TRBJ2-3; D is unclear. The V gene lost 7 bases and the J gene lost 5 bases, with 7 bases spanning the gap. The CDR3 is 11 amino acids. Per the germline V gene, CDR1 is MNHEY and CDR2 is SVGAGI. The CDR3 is CASNWGDTQYF. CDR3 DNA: TGTGCCAGCAATTGGGGAGATACGCAGTATTTT.

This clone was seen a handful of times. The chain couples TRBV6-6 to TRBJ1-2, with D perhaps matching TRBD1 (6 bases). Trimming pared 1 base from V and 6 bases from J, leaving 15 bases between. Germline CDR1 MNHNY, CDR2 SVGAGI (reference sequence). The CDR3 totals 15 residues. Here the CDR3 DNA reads TGTGCCAGCAGTTACTTTCCGACAGGAGAGGATGGCTACACCTTC. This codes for CASSYFPTGEDGYTF.

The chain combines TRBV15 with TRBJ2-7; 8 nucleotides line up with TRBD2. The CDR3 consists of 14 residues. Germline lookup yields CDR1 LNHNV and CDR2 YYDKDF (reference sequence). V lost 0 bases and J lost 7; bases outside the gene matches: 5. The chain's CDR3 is CATSREAGGREQYF. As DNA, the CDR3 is TGTGCCACCAGCAGAGAGGCGGGAGGCCGAGAGCAGTACTTC.

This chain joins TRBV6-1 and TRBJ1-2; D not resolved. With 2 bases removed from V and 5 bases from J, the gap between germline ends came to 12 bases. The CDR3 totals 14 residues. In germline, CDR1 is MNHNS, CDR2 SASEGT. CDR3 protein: CASSEPGNFYGYTF. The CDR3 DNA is TGTGCCAGCAGTGAACCGGGCAACTTTTATGGCTACACCTTC.

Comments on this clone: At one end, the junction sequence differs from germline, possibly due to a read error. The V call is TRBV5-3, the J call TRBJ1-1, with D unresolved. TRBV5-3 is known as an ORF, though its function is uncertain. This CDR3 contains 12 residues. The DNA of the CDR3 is TGTGCCAGCAGCTTACCGTCCACTGAAGCTTTCTTT. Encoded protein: CASSLPSTEAFF.

This CDR3 is CASSLTSTSGTHGELFF. The CDR3 coding sequence is TGTGCCAGCAGCTTAACATCGACTAGCGGGACTCACGGGGAGCTGTTTTTT. V usage is TRBV7-3 and J usage is TRBJ2-2; TRBD2 agrees at 11 bases. Germline assignment: CDR1 SGHTA and CDR2 FQGTGA. There are 17 residues in the CDR3. With 0 bases clipped from V and 7 bases from J, the junction kept 7 bases outside the gene matches.

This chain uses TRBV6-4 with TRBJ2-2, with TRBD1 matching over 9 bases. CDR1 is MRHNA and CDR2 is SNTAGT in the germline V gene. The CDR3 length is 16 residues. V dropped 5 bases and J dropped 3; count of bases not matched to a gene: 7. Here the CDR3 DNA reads TGTGCCAGCAGTTTTACAGGGGGCGCAGACACCGGGGAGCTGTTTTTT. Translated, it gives CASSFTGGADTGELFF.

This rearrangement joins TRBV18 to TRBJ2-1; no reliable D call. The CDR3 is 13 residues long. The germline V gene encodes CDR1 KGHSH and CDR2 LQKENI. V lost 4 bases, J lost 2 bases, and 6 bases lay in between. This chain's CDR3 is CASSQQPYNEQFF. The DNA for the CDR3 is TGTGCCAGCTCACAACAGCCCTACAATGAGCAGTTCTTC.

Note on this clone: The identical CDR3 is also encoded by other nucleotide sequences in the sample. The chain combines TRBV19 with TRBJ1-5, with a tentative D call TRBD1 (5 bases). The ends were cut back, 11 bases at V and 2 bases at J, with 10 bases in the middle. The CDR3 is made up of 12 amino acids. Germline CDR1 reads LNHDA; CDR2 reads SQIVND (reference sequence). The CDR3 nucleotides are TGTGCCGGCAGGGAAGGCAATCAGCCCCAGCATTTT. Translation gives CAGREGNQPQHF.

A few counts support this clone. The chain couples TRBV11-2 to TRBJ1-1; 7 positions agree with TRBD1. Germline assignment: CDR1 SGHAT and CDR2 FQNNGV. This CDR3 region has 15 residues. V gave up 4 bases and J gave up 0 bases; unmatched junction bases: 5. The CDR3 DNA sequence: TGTGCCAGCAGCTCGTACAGGGGCATGAACACTGAAGCTTTCTTT. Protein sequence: CASSSYRGMNTEAFF.

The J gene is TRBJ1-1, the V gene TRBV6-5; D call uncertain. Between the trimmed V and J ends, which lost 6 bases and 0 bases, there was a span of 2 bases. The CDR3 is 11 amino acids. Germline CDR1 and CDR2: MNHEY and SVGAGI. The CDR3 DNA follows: TGTGCCAGCAGGCTGAACACTGAAGCTTTCTTT. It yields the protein CASRLNTEAFF.